The clone carrying this T cell receptor beta chain has a count of ten or more. This CDR3 is built from 14 residues. V was clipped by 5 bases and J by 4 bases, with 14 bases between them. Germline V lookup: CDR1 PRHDT, CDR2 FYEKMQ (reference sequence). Calling hyperthyroidism stable required that no ophthalmopathy show up within 18 months of follow-up. Amplification from RNA transcripts yielded the TCR beta CDR3 regions. Scientists carried out first-round RT-PCR using HTBI primers and then a second-round multiplex PCR. TCRdb used MiXCR to reprocess the multiplex PCR reads, holding one entry per CDR3 protein. The sample includes roughly 610,000 distinct CDR3 sequences, about a fifth of them seen just once. This record comes from a study of Graves' ophthalmopathy and Graves' hyperthyroidism.

The origin of this receptor is a young woman with stable Graves' hyperthyroidism. Some clones in this sample may be carry-over from other donors' samples. The rearrangement links TRBV13 to TRBJ1-2; D perhaps matches TRBD1 (6 bases). Sample: peripheral blood. The CDR3 spells CASSARQDLYGYTF. Written as DNA, the CDR3 is TGTGCCAGCAGCGCCCGACAGGACCTCTATGGCTACACCTTC.